Sequencing of this T cell receptor (beta chain) was carried out in a study of patients and donors after allogeneic stem cell transplantation. One entry per CDR3 protein, called by TCRdb with MiXCR from the RT-PCR reads. This sample has about a million distinct CDR3 sequences, with over 15% found just once. This CDR3 contains 18 residues. J lost 5 bases, V lost 2 bases, and 8 bases had no gene match. Per the germline V gene, CDR1 is SGHAT and CDR2 is FQNNGV. The source is a human donor who was either an allogeneic HSCT recipient or a stem cell or donor lymphocyte infusion donor (not recorded which). It is not recorded whose cells these are; they may come from a transplant donor. This chain links TRBV11-2 with TRBJ2-1, with 14 bases identical to TRBD2. The material sequenced was blood, either unsorted or a sorted T cell fraction (not recorded which). The CDR3 bases are TGTGCCAGCAGCTTACTCGGGACTAGCGGGGGAAAAAACAATGAGCAGTTCTTC. Translation gives CASSLLGTSGGKNNEQFF. The full variable domain, with the rest looked up from reference TRBV11-2 and TRBJ2-1, is EAGVAQSPRYKIIEKRQSVAFWCNPISGHATLYWYQQILGQGPKLLIQFQNNGVVDDSQLPKDRFSAERLKGVDSTLKIQPAKLEDSAVYLCASSLLGTSGGKNNEQFFGPGTRLTVL.